This TCR beta chain was recorded in a study of CD8+ T cells in alopecia areata. Study-wide background: Oral tofacitinib (5 to 10 mg twice daily) was administered to treated patients.

The germline V gene has CDR1 SGHDT and CDR2 YYEEEE. V lost 0 bases to trimming and J lost 3 bases, with 16 bases between them. The CDR3 contains 16 residues. Sequencing relied on a cDNA template that was reverse transcribed from extracted RNA. Measured with immunoSEQ multiplex PCR; TCRdb has only the in-frame clones, and not every one. The sample comprises some 200,000 clones, about 60% of which are singletons, and roughly an eighth rests with the top ten. General study findings and limits: More clonal than normal scalp was lesional scalp, particularly alopecia totalis/universalis.

Treatment reported: oral pan-JAK inhibitor, 5-10 mg twice daily. As part of sample collection, lesional scalp punch biopsies and peripheral blood were taken from alopecia areata patients. A remark on this clone: Antigen unknown.

The chain links TRBV5-6 to TRBJ2-7; TRBD1 might be the D (7 bases). The sample consisted of CD8+ T cells sorted from blood, taken at week 24, from a patient treated with tofacitinib. The clonotype comes from a human donor with alopecia areata. The CDR3 sequence: CASSLGGTAFFYEQYF. The CDR3, as DNA: TGTGCCAGCAGCTTGGGCGGGACAGCCTTCTTCTACGAGCAGTACTTC.